This T cell receptor beta chain was sequenced for a study of beta chain features in type 1 diabetes. General study findings and limits: There were fewer insertions and more deletions at the VDJ junctions of type 1 diabetes patients. Researchers report that Type 1 diabetes patients had moderately but significantly shorter TCRB CDR3s across all four CD4+ subsets.

V was clipped by 1 base and J by 0 bases, with 11 bases between them. CDR1 MGHRA and CDR2 YSYEKL come from the germline V gene. CDR3 length: 16 amino acids. This clone was observed a few times. Antigen specificity is unknown. Expressed TCRB transcripts were sequenced after all isolated RNA was converted to cDNA. Sequencing used immunoSEQ multiplex PCR; TCRdb keeps in-frame clones, though not all of them. The sample yields 600,000 to 700,000 clones, under 15% seen once. Material: naive CD4+ T cells from blood. The rearrangement uses TRBV4-1 and TRBJ2-3; D tentatively reads TRBD1 or TRBD2 (5 bases each). The receptor was isolated from a man younger than 35 with type 1 diabetes. The CDR3 spells CASSQVWGISTDTQYF. The CDR3 bases are TGCGCCAGCAGCCAAGTTTGGGGGATTAGCACAGATACGCAGTATTTT.